This T cell receptor (beta chain) was sequenced during a study of cytomegalovirus exposure and HLA in healthy donors. This PCR relied on a set of 60 Vbeta primers and 13 Jbeta primers. Using immunoSEQ multiplex PCR, the repertoire was profiled, and TCRdb retains in-frame clones only, with some absent. Of tens of thousands of clones in the sample, roughly 74% are singletons; the top ten hold roughly 6%. V lost 2 bases and J lost 6, with 14 bases in between. This CDR3 spans 14 amino acids. Germline CDR1 SGHTA, CDR2 FQGNSA. The receptor comes from a man under 40 in good health and CMV-seronegative. The sequencing input was PBMCs. The rearrangement uses TRBV7-2 and TRBJ2-7; maybe TRBD2 (6 bases). CDR3 sequence (DNA): TGTGCCAGCAGCTTATTAACTAGCTTCAGCGAGCAGTACTTC. Translation gives CASSLLTSFSEQYF. Full variable domain (missing parts from reference TRBV7-2 and TRBJ2-7): GAGVSQSPSNKVTEKGKDVELRCDPISGHTALYWYRQSLGQGLEFLIYFQGNSAPDKSGLPSDRFSAERTGGSVSTLTIQRTQQEDSAVYLCASSLLTSFSEQYFGPGTRLTVT.